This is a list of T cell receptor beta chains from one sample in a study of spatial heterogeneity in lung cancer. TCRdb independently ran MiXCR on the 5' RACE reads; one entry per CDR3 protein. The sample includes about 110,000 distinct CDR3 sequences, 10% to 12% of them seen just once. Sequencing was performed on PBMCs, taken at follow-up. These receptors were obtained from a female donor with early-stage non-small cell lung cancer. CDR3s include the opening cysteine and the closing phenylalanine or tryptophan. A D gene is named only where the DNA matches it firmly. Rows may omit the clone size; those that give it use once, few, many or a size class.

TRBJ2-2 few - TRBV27 TGTGCCAGCAGTTTGGCGCTCACCGGGGAGCTGTTTTTT CASSLALTGELFF
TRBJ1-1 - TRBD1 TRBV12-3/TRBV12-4 TGTGCCAGCAGTCGACAGGGGGCTTTTGGCACTGAAGCTTTCTTT CASSRQGAFGTEAFF
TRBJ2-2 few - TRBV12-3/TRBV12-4 TGTGCCAGCAGGATACCCGGGACCGGGGAGCTGTTTTTT CASRIPGTGELFF
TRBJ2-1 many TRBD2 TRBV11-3 TGTGCCAGCAGCTCTCGACTAGCGGGAGCACTGGCGGGGAATGAGCAGTTCTTC CASSSRLAGALAGNEQFF
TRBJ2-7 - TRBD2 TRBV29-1 TGCAGCGTTAATCCCCCGGGAGGTTATTGCGAGCAGTACTTC CSVNPPGGYCEQYF
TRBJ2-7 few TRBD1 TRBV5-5 TGTGCCAGCAGCTCCCGGGACAGTGCCTCCTACGAGCAGTACTTC CASSSRDSASYEQYF
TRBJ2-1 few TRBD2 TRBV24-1 TGTGCCACCAGTGACCCGACTAGCGGGAGGGCCTATGAGCAGTTCTTC CATSDPTSGRAYEQFF
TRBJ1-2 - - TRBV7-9 TGTGCCAGCAGTTCTCAGGGACATGGCTACACCTTC CASSSQGHGYTF
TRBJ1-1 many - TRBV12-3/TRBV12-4 TGTGCCAGCAGTTTATCGGGGGGCGACACTGAAGCTTTCTTT CASSLSGGDTEAFF
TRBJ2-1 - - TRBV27 TGTGCCAGCAGTGCTCCAGGGTATGAGCAGTTCTTC CASSAPGYEQFF
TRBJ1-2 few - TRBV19 TGTGCCAGTAAAGATCCCGGATGGCTGTATGGCTACACCTTC CASKDPGWLYGYTF
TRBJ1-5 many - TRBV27 TGTGCCAGCAGCCCGGAGGGGCGGTTCCGTCAGCCCCAGCATTTT CASSPEGRFRQPQHF
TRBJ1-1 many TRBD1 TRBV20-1 TGCAGTGCTAGACAGGGACAGGGGTACACTGAAGCTTTCTTT CSARQGQGYTEAFF
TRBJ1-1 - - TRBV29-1 TGCAGCGTTGAGACAAGTACGAACACTGAAGCTTTCTTT CSVETSTNTEAFF
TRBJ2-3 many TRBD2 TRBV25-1 TGTGCCAGCAGTGAATGGGGACTAGCGGGAGTTAAAGATACGCAGTATTTT CASSEWGLAGVKDTQYF
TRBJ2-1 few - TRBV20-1 TGCAGTGCTAGAGATTTTGTAGCAACTGAGCAGTTCTTC CSARDFVATEQFF
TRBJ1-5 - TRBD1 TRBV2 TGTGCCAGCAGTGGAAGATCCAGGGGGGGAATTAGCAATCAGCCCCAGCATTTT CASSGRSRGGISNQPQHF
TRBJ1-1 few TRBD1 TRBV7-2 TGTGCCAGCAGCTTAGTTAGGGGGCTGGGCACTGAAGCTTTCTTT CASSLVRGLGTEAFF
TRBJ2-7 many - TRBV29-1 TGCAGCGTTGGCGGTAACTCCTACGAGCAGTACTTC CSVGGNSYEQYF
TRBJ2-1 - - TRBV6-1 TGTGCCAGCAGCCGTCAGGGGGGGAATCCCTACAATGAGCAGTTCTTC CASSRQGGNPYNEQFF
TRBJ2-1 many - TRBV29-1 TGCAGCGTCCGAGGGCGGGACCTTCCCTACAATGAGCAGTTCTTC CSVRGRDLPYNEQFF
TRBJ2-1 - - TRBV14 TGTGCCAGCAGCCAAGGGGTGACGCCCTACAATGAGCAGTTCTTC CASSQGVTPYNEQFF
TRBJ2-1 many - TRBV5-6 TGTGCCAGCAGCGAAAACAATGAGCAGTTCTTC CASSENNEQFF
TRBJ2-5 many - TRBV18 TGTGCCAGCTCACCAACAGGGAAAGAGACCCAGTACTTC CASSPTGKETQYF
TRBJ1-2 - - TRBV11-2 TGTGCCAGCAGCTCGACGACAGGTAGCTATGGCTACACCTTC CASSSTTGSYGYTF
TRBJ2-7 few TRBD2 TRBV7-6 TGTGCCAGCAGCCCCTTTGGAAGCGGGGTAACCTACGAGCAGTACTTC CASSPFGSGVTYEQYF
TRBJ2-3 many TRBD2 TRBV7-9 TGTGCCAGCAGCTTAGGACTAGCGGGAGGGCCAGCAGATACGCAGTATTTT CASSLGLAGGPADTQYF
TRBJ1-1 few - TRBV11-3 TGTGCCAGCAGCACCCCCAGAGGACCTGAAGCTTTCTTT CASSTPRGPEAFF
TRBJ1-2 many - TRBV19 TGTGCCAGTAGTATTGGTCGGAACTATGGCTACACCTTC CASSIGRNYGYTF
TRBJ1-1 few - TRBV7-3 TGTGCCAGCAGCTTAAGCGGGGATAACACTGAAGCTTTCTTT CASSLSGDNTEAFF
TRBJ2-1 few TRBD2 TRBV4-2 TGTGCCAGCAGCCAAGTACTAGCGCACAATGAGCAGTTCTTC CASSQVLAHNEQFF
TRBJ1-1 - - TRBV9 TGTGCCAGCAGCGGGACCTGGACGACTGAAGCTTTCTTT CASSGTWTTEAFF
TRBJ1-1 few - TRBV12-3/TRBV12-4 TGTGCCAGCAGTCGTGTCACGGGGGCTGGTGAAGCTTTCTTT CASSRVTGAGEAFF
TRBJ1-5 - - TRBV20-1 TGCAGTGCTAGGATCGGGCTCACAAATCAGCCCCAGCATTTT CSARIGLTNQPQHF
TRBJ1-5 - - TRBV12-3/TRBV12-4 TGTGCCAGCAGTTTGGCGGGGGGAGGCAATCAGCCCCAGCATTTT CASSLAGGGNQPQHF
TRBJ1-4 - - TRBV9 TGTGCCAGCAGCGCCGTTGTGGGATCTAATGAAAAACTGTTTTTT CASSAVVGSNEKLFF
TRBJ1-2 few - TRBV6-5 TGTGCCAGCAGCTCTGTGCGGGAGTACGGCTACACCTTC CASSSVREYGYTF
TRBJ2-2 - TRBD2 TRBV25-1 TGTGCCAGCAGCGTACTAGCGACCGGGGAGCTGTTTTTT CASSVLATGELFF
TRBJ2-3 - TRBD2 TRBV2 TGTGCCAGCACCCCACTAGCGGGAGTCGGAGATACGCAGTATTTT CASTPLAGVGDTQYF
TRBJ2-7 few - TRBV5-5 TGTGCCAGCAGCTTGATGGCAGGCCTCTACGAGCAGTACTTC CASSLMAGLYEQYF
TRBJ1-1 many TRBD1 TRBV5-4 TGTGCCAGCAGCTCATGGACAGGGATCACTGAAGCTTTCTTT CASSSWTGITEAFF
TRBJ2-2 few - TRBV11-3 TGTGCCAGCAGCCCGGAGTGGACCGGGGAGCTGTTTTTT CASSPEWTGELFF
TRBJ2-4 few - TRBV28 TGTGCCAGCAGTTTATTGGGGGCAGGGGCCAAAAACATTCAGTACTTC CASSLLGAGAKNIQYF
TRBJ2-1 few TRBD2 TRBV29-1 TGCAGCGTTACGAGCGGGAGGGCCTACAATGAGCAGTTCTTC CSVTSGRAYNEQFF
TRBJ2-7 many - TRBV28 TGTGCCAGCAGTGCTCGTATCTACGAGCAGTACTTC CASSARIYEQYF
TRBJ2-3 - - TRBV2 TGTGCCAGCAGTGAACAAGCAACTGGCACAGATACGCAGTATTTT CASSEQATGTDTQYF
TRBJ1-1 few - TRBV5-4 TGTGCCAGCAGCCGTCGGACAGAGCTGAACACTGAAGCTTTCTTT CASSRRTELNTEAFF
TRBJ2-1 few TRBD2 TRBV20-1 TGCAGTGCTAGGGATCCGAGCGGGAGGAATGGGAATGAGCAGTTCTTC CSARDPSGRNGNEQFF
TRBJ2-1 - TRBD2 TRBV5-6 TGTGCCAGCGCCTTGAGCGGGAGGGCCTGGGACAATGAGCAGTTCTTC CASALSGRAWDNEQFF
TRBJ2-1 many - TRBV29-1 TGCAGCGTTGTTACGCACTCAACCAATGAGCAGTTCTTC CSVVTHSTNEQFF
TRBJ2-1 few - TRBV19 TGTGCCAGTAAGGTGGAGGCAGGTCTATACAATGAGCAGTTCTTC CASKVEAGLYNEQFF
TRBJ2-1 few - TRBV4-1 TGCGCCAGCAGCCAGATGTACGCTGAGCAGTTCTTC CASSQMYAEQFF
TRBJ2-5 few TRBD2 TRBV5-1 TGCGCCAGCAGCGATGGCGGGACTAGCCAAGAGACCCAGTACTTC CASSDGGTSQETQYF
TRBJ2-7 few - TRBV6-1 TGTGCCAGCGATGATGGGGCCTACGAGCAGTACTTC CASDDGAYEQYF
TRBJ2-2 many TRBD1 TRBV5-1 TGCGCCAGCCAAGGCTTAGGACAGGCCGGGGAGCTGTTTTTT CASQGLGQAGELFF
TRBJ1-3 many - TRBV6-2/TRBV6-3 TGTGCCAGCAGTTACTCGATTCGAGGCCGAAACACCATATATTTT CASSYSIRGRNTIYF
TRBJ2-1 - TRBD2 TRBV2 TGTGCCTGTGCCGGGACTAACCTCAATGAGCAGTTCTTC CACAGTNLNEQFF